This T cell receptor (beta chain) is from a study of long-term antiretroviral therapy in people with HIV. Samples were assayed with immunoSEQ v3.0 at survey level. Sequencing was performed with immunoSEQ multiplex PCR; in TCRdb, only in-frame clones are kept and a portion is missing. The table has more than 15,000 clones, about 91% seen once. Unmatched junction bases numbered 1, after V lost 2 bases and J lost 4 bases. Germline V gives CDR1 MNHEY, CDR2 SVGAGI. The CDR3 is 15 amino acids. This clonotype was obtained from a man in his 60s with HIV. The chain couples TRBV6-5 to TRBJ2-1; 11 nucleotides agree with TRBD2. Sequencing was performed on unsorted PBMCs, taken 0.3 years after starting antiretroviral therapy. CDR3 DNA sequence: TGTGCCAGCAGTTACGGGACTAGCGGATACAATGAGCAGTTCTTC. It encodes CASSYGTSGYNEQFF.